This T cell receptor beta chain was profiled in a study of shared clonotypes between healthy human individuals. Using immunoSEQ multiplex PCR, the repertoire was profiled, and TCRdb retains in-frame clones only, with some absent. The data show 740,000 or so clones, with roughly 73% seen just once and around 2% held by the top ten. The V gene's germline CDR1 is SNHLY and CDR2 FYNNEI. There are 15 residues in the CDR3. J was trimmed by 7 bases and V by 7 bases; bases with no gene match: 9. This receptor was obtained from a woman aged 25-40 years in good health. The sample comprised memory CD4+ T cells sorted from blood. This sample's subset: CD45RA-negative fraction. The chain has TRBV2 and TRBJ2-2; 10 bases are shared with TRBD2. The CDR3 coding sequence is TGTGCCAGCAAGAGGCTAGCGGGAGCTATCGGGGAGCTGTTTTTT. As protein: CASKRLAGAIGELFF.